This TCR beta chain is from a study of cytomegalovirus exposure and HLA in healthy donors. Germline assignment: CDR1 LNHDA and CDR2 SQIVND (reference sequence). V lost 5 bases, J lost 1 base, and 13 bases stayed unmatched. The length of the CDR3 is 18 residues. The PCR contained 60 Vbeta and 13 Jbeta primers. Clones were read by immunoSEQ multiplex PCR, and TCRdb kept only the in-frame ones, dropping some. The sample lists tens of thousands of clones, about 72% occurring once. The chain recombines TRBV19 with TRBJ2-4; 8 positions match TRBD1. The origin of this receptor is a woman between 25 and 40 years old in good health and CMV-seropositive. Sample: PBMCs. The CDR3 spells CASSLGTGGSWAKNIQYF. The CDR3 bases are TGTGCCAGTAGTCTCGGGACAGGTGGGTCGTGGGCCAAAAACATTCAGTACTTC.